This TCR beta chain is from a study of T cell responses to AZD1222 COVID-19 vaccine. Whole-study findings and limits: An increase in Spike-specific TCR breadth and depth was observed after two AZD1222 doses. Among those given AZD1222, only five or six were seropositive at baseline. Along spike, vaccine-associated CD4 TCRs were found throughout, with dominance at 160-218 and 743-854.

V was shortened by 4 bases and J by 6 bases, with 8 bases between the two germline ends. CDR1 SGHTA and CDR2 FQGTGA come from the germline V gene. CDR3 size: 12 residues. Sequencing used immunoSEQ multiplex PCR; TCRdb keeps in-frame clones, though not all of them. The data hold 110,000 or so clones, with roughly nine tenths observed a single time. Only one count was recorded for this clone. Its antigen is not known. The chain has TRBV7-3 and TRBJ2-3; D gene unclear. This clonotype originated in an adult in good health. The source was peripheral blood, collected on day 0 of AZD1222 vaccination. As DNA, the CDR3 is TGTGCCAGCAGCTCAACTGGGGATACGCAGTATTTT. Its protein is CASSSTGDTQYF.